This T cell receptor (beta chain) was sequenced for a study of blood T cells in healthy people across ages (dated by TCRdb to the mid-2010s). Regarding the complete study: Template switching captured roughly one uniquely barcoded TCR beta cDNA molecule per two T cells in model experiments. Age-related changes in TCR beta repertoire diversity were measured in the study by deep sequencing normalized with unique cDNA molecular identifiers. Donors were grouped into four age groups: young (average approximately 15 years), middle-aged (39), aged (around 60) and long-lived (82). Donors of different ages were randomly distributed across sequencing lanes to avoid experimental bias. Two additional independent replicas of 1 million unique cDNA reads from the same blood draw were analyzed for two donors (one aged 18 to 30 and one aged 80 or older).

Comments on this clonotype: Which antigen it targets is not known. Qualities for individual bases were not recorded, and no much larger clone is one base off.

The CDR3 runs 13 amino acids, cysteine and phenylalanine included. Here the CDR3 DNA is all that survives: 39 bases in frame from base 1. V loses 5 bases, J loses 9 bases, and the germline ends lie 14 bases apart. The germline V gene supplies CDR1 KGHDR and CDR2 SFDVKD. Libraries came from 5' RACE. TCRdb names Illumina HiSeq 2500 as the instrument used. The second PCR ran for about 6 to 11 cycles and used a J-beta primer mix along with a sample-barcoded 5' primer. A unique molecular identifier was introduced onto each TCR beta cDNA molecule by a template-switch 5' adaptor carrying 12 random nucleotides. Each sample yielded at least 2.5 million CDR3-containing paired-end reads. The Mint cDNA synthesis kit, primed by a TRBC-specific oligonucleotide, was used to synthesize first-strand cDNA from all RNA. Following uracil-DNA glycosylase treatment, all cDNA underwent a first 18-cycle PCR with the universal primers M1SS and BC2_uni_R. The original methods were these. For normalization, 1 million high-quality reads were randomly selected from each sample, with every read carrying a distinct molecular identifier. Reads with shared molecular identifiers were discarded instead of being binned into consensus sequences. MiTCR, set to a Q25 quality threshold and the strictest error-elimination algorithm, was used for CDR3 identification, clonotype clustering and error correction. A nonparametric unseen species model using Euler transformation provided a lower-bound estimate of total TCR beta diversity. Using fastp trimming at Q25 and MiXCR clonotype assembly, TCRdb reanalyzed the public sequencing data and kept in-frame beta chains. All rows with the same CDR3 protein become a single entry with the most common DNA and genes. The V and J calls here are based on TCRdb, not the publication. The sample table lists more than 700,000 distinct CDR3 sequences, about 55% of them with a count of one. The top ten constitute around 41% of the sample.

The roughly 39 donors, aged about 6 to 95 years, were systemically healthy Caucasian individuals from Russia. Each donor gave 8 to 10 milliliters of peripheral blood, drawn into EDTA-treated Vacutainer tubes. PBMCs were isolated by Ficoll-Paque density-gradient centrifugation, with at least 7 million obtained per sample. Total RNA, at least 6 micrograms per sample, was extracted from PBMCs with Trizol reagent. For every donor, flow cytometry on a PBMC aliquot measured the percentage of naive CD45RAhigh/CD27high T cells. Beyond this particular receptor, the publication reports: A strong correlation was found between observed TCR beta diversity and the percentage of naive T cells measured by flow cytometry. Estimates of total diversity based on one million sequenced T cells were regarded as lower bounds and as underestimates. Observed TCR beta diversity per million T cells fell roughly linearly with age, and a significant reduction was already apparent by age around 40. Because donor CMV infection status was unknown, age-related changes in expanded clonotypes were potentially confounded. Compared with the aged group, the long-lived group had more naive CD4+ T cells, fewer expanded clones and increased TCR diversity, a pattern suggesting age selection. Bulk unsorted PBMC profiling prevented conclusive comparison of naive and antigen-experienced compartments.

The chain employs TRBV24-1 and TRBJ2-3, with no D gene named confidently. This TCR derives from an elderly man in good health. Sequences were obtained from blood. CDR3 protein: CATSGPGVWTQYF. In nucleotides, the sequence is TGTGCCACCAGTGGACCTGGGGTTTGGACGCAGTATTTT.